This entry is about one T cell receptor (beta chain). Antigen specificity is unknown. The assay was immunoSEQ multiplex PCR, and TCRdb's table has in-frame clones only and misses some. Among roughly 66,000 clones listed, around 86% were seen once. V dropped 3 bases and J dropped 2 bases, with 11 bases sitting between them. Germline CDR1 SNHLY, CDR2 FYNNEI. This CDR3 spans 16 amino acids. The sample originates from a study of OX40 agonist ivuxolimab in advanced cancers. In the study overall: Every 2 weeks, patients received ivuxolimab intravenously, dosed at 0.01 to 10 mg/kg.

Study-level findings and limits: Doses of 0.1 to 3.0 mg/kg were accompanied by clonal expansion of CD4+ and CD8+ blood T cells by week 6.

The receptor comes from an adult with an advanced solid tumor such as melanoma, head and neck, liver or kidney cancer. The rearrangement uses TRBV2 and TRBJ2-6; D is possibly TRBD2 (6 bases). Sequencing was performed on CD4+ or CD8+ T cells sorted from blood, taken in a trial of the OX40 agonist ivuxolimab. This CDR3 reads CASSDQGGTGANVLTF. The CDR3 DNA reads TGTGCCAGCAGTGACCAGGGAGGAACTGGGGCCAACGTCCTGACTTTC.